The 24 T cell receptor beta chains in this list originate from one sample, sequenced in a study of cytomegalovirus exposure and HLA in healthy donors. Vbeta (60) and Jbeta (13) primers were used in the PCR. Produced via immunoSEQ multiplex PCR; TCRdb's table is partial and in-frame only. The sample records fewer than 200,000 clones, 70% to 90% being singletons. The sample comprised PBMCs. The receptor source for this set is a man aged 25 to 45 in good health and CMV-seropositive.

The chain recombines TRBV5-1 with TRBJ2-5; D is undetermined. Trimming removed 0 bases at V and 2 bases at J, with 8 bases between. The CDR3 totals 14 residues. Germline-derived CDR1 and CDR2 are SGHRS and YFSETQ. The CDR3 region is CASSLGGQQETQYF. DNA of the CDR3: TGCGCCAGCAGCTTGGGAGGCCAGCAAGAGACCCAGTACTTC.

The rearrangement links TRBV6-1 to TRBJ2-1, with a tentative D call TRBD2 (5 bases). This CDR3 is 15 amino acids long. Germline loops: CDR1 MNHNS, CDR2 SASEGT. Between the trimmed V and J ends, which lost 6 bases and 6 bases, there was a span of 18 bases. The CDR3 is CASSLTNSPGNEQFF. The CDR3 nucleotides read TGTGCCAGCAGCCTGACTAATTCACCGGGCAATGAGCAGTTCTTC.

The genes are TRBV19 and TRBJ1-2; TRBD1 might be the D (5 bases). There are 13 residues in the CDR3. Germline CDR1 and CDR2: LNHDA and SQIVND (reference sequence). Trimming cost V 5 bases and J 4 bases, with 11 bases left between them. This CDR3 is CASSQDNTYGYTF. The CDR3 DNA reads TGTGCCAGTAGTCAGGACAATACCTATGGCTACACCTTC.

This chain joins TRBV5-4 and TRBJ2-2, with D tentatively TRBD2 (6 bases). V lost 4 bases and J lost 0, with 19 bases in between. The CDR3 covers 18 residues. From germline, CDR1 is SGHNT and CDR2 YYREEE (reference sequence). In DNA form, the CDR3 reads TGTGCCAGCAGCCTGGGTACTGGGGGAGGACCGAACACCGGGGAGCTGTTTTTT. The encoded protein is CASSLGTGGGPNTGELFF.

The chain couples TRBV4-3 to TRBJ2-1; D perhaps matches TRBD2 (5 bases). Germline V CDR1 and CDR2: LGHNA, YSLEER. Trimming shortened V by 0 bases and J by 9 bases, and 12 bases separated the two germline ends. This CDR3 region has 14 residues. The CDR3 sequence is CASSQDEGGGEQFF. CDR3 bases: TGCGCCAGCAGCCAAGATGAGGGTGGCGGTGAGCAGTTCTTC.

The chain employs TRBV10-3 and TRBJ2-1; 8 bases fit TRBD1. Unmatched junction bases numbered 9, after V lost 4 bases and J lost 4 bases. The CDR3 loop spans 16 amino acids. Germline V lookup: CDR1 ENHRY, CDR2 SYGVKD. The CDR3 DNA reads TGTGCCATCAGTGCTACGCGGGACAGGCCATACAATGAGCAGTTCTTC. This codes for CAISATRDRPYNEQFF.

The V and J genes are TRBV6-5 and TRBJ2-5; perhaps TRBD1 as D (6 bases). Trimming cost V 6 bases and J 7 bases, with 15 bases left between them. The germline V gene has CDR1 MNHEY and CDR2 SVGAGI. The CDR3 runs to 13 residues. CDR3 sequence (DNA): TGTGCCAGCAGCCCCGGGACAATGGGGACCCAGTACTTC. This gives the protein CASSPGTMGTQYF.

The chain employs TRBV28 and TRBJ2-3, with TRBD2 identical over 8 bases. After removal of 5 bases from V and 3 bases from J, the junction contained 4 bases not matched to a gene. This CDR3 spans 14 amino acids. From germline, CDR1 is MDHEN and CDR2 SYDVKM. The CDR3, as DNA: TGTGCCAGCAGTGTCGGCGGGAGGACAGATACGCAGTATTTT. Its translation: CASSVGGRTDTQYF.

CDR3 protein: CASSLDGLERGLFF. The CDR3 nucleotides read TGTGCCAGCAGCTTAGATGGTCTCGAACGGGGGCTGTTTTTT. The rearrangement joins TRBV11-2 to TRBJ2-2; tentative D call: TRBD2 (5 bases). The CDR3 loop spans 14 amino acids. Trimming stripped 0 bases from V and 13 bases from J, with 15 bases between. In germline, CDR1 is SGHAT, CDR2 FQNNGV. The whole variable domain, filled in from reference TRBV11-2 and TRBJ2-2, reads EAGVAQSPRYKIIEKRQSVAFWCNPISGHATLYWYQQILGQGPKLLIQFQNNGVVDDSQLPKDRFSAERLKGVDSTLKIQPAKLEDSAVYLCASSLDGLERGLFFGEGSRLTVL.

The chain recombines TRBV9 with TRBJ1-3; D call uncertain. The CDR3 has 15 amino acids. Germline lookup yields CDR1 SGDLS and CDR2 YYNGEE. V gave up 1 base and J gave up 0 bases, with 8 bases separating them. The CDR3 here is CASSVKPLSGNTIYF. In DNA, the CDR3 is TGTGCCAGCAGCGTAAAACCACTCTCTGGAAACACCATATATTTT.

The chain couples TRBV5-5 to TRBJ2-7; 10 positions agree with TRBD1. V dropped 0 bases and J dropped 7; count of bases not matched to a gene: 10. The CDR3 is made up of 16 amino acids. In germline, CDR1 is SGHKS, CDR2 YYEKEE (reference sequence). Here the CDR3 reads CASSLDPRQGAGEQYV. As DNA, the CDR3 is TGTGCCAGCAGCTTGGACCCGCGACAGGGGGCGGGAGAGCAGTACGTC.

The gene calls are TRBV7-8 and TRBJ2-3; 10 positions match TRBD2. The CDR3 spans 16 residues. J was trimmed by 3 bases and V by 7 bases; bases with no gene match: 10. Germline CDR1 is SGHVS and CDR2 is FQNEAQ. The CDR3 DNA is TGTGCCAGCAATCCCTCCCCGACTAGCGGGACAGATACGCAGTATTTT. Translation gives CASNPSPTSGTDTQYF.

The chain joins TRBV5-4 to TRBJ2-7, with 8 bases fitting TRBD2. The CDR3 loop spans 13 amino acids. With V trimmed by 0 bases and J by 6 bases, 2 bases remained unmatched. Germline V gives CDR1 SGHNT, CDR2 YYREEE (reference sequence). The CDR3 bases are TGTGCCAGCAGCTTGGACCGGGGGGGCGAGCAGTACTTC. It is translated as CASSLDRGGEQYF.

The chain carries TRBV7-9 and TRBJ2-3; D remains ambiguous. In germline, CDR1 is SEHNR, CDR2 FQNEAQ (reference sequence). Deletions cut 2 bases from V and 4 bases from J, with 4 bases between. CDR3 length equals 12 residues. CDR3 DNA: TGTGCCAGCAGCTTAATCTCAGATACGCAGTATTTT. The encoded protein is CASSLISDTQYF. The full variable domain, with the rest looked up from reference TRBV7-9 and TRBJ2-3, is DTGVSQNPRHKITKRGQNVTFRCDPISEHNRLYWYRQTLGQGPEFLTYFQNEAQLEKSRLLSDRFSAERPKGSFSTLEIQRTEQGDSAMYLCASSLISDTQYFGPGTRLTVL.

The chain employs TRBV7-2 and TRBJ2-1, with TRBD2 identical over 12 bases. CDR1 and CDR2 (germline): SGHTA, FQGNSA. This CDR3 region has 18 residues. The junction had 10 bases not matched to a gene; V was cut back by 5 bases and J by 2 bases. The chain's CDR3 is CASSVRLAGVGAYNEQFF. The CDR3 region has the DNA TGTGCCAGCAGCGTAAGACTAGCGGGAGTGGGGGCCTACAATGAGCAGTTCTTC.

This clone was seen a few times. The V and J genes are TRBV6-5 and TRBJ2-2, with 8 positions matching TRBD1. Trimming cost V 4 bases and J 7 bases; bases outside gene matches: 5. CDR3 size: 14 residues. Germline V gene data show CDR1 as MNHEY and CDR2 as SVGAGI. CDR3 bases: TGTGCCAGCAGTTGGGGACAGGTAGACGGGGAGCTGTTTTTT. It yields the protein CASSWGQVDGELFF.

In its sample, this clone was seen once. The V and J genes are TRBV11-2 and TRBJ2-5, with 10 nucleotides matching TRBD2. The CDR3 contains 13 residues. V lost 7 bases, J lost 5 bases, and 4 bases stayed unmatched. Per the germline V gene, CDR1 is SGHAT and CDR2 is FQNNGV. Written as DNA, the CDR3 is TGTGCCAGCACCGAACTAGCGGGGGAGACCCAGTACTTC. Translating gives CASTELAGETQYF.

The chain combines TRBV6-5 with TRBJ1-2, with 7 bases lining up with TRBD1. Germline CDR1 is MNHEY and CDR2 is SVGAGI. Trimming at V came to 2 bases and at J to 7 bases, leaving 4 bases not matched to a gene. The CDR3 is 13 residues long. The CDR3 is CASSYDRVVGYTF. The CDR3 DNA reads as TGTGCCAGCAGTTACGACAGGGTAGTTGGCTACACCTTC.

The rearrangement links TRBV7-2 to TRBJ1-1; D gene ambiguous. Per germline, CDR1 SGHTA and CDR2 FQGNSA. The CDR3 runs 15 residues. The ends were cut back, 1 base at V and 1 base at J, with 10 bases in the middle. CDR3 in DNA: TGTGCCAGCAGCTTAGATGGCGGTTCGAACACTGAAGCTTTCTTT. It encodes CASSLDGGSNTEAFF.

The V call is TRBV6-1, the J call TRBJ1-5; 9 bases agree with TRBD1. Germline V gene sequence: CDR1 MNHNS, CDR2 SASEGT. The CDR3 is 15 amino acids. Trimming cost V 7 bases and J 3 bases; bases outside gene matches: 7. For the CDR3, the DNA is TGTGCCAGCACCCAACAGGGGGCGAACAATCAGCCCCAGCATTTT. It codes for CASTQQGANNQPQHF.

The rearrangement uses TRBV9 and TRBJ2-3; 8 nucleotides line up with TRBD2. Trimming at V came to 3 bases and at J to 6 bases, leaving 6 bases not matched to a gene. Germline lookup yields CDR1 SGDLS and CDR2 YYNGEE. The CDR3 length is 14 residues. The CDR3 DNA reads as TGTGCCAGCAGCGCCCCGGGGGGGGTTGATACGCAGTATTTT. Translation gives CASSAPGGVDTQYF. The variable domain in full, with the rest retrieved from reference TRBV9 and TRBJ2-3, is DSGVTQTPKHLITATGQRVTLRCSPRSGDLSVYWYQQSLDQGLQFLIQYYNGEERAKGNILERFSAQQFPDLHSELNLSSLELGDSALYFCASSAPGGVDTQYFGPGTRLTVL.

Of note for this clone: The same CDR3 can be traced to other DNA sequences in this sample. CDR3 region: CASSVSGSYNEQFF. DNA for the CDR3: TGTGCCAGCAGCGTTTCAGGCTCCTACAATGAGCAGTTCTTC. The chain carries TRBV9 and TRBJ2-1; D remains unclear. CDR3 length: 14 residues. CDR1 SGDLS and CDR2 YYNGEE come from the germline V gene. V lost 2 bases and J 0 bases, leaving 6 bases between the germline ends.

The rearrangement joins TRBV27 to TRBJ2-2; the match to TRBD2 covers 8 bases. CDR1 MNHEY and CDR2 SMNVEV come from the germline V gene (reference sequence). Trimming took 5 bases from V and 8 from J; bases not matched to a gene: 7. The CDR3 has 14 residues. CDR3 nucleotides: TGTGCCAGCAGTAGGCTAGCGGGCCCTGGGGAGCTGTTTTTT. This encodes CASSRLAGPGELFF.

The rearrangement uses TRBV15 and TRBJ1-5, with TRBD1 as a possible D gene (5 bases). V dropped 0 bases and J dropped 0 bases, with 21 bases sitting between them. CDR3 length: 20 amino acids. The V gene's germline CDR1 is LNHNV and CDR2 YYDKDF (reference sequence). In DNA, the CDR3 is TGTGCCACCAGCAGAGATTTTTCGCCTGGGGGGAGCTATAGCAATCAGCCCCAGCATTTT. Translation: CATSRDFSPGGSYSNQPQHF.